This T cell receptor (beta chain) appears in the sequencing data of a study of CXCR3-negative and CXCR3-positive naive CD8 T cells. Overall study findings and caveats: TCR strength was inferred from TRB CDR3 properties, while surface CD5 was comparable between naive subsets. TRB CDR3 hydrophobicity was greater in CXCR3-positive naive cells than in CXCR3-negative naive cells. TRBV-TRBJ usage matched between naive CXCR3-negative and CXCR3-positive cells but not between memory cells.

Carrying UMI labels, the TRB cDNA libraries were prepared through 5' RACE. From the 5' RACE reads, TCRdb lists one entry per CDR3 protein and no DNA. The sample table sets out about 130,000 distinct CDR3 sequences. Germline V gene data show CDR1 as MNHEY and CDR2 as SVGEGT. The CDR3 loop spans 15 amino acids. About this clonotype itself: The antigen is undetermined.

Sequencing was done on a sample of naive CXCR3- CD8+ T cells from blood. Subset meaning: CD45RO-CCR7+CD27+CD95- naive CD8+ T cells lacking CXCR3 (TNR3-). The chain couples TRBV6-2 or TRBV6-3 to TRBJ2-7; the TCRdb call, TRBD1, lacks DNA for checking. This TCR came from a human donor in good health. Some clones in this sample may be carry-over from other donors' samples. The CDR3 sequence: CASSYVGGGSYEQYF.